The 28 T cell receptor beta chains reported below all come from one sample, sequenced in a study of OX40 agonist ivuxolimab in advanced cancers. Assay used: immunoSEQ multiplex PCR; TCRdb lists only in-frame clones, some missing. The table lists about 52,000 clones, 90% to 95% of them singletons. Sequenced here: CD4+ or CD8+ T cells sorted from blood, sampled in a trial of the OX40 agonist ivuxolimab. The receptor source for this set is an adult with an advanced solid tumor such as melanoma, head and neck, liver or kidney cancer.

The chain carries TRBV7-8 and TRBJ2-5; 7 bases align to TRBD1. Unmatched junction bases numbered 0, after V lost 3 bases and J lost 2 bases. The CDR3 covers 13 residues. CDR1 and CDR2 from the germline V gene are SGHVS and FQNEAQ. This CDR3 is CASSLGQQETQYF. The CDR3 bases are TGTGCCAGCAGCTTGGGACAGCAAGAGACCCAGTACTTC.

The chain employs TRBV7-9 and TRBJ1-1; D unclear. Trimming pared 5 bases from V and 7 bases from J, leaving 11 bases between. Germline CDR1 SEHNR, CDR2 FQNEAQ (reference sequence). The CDR3 is made up of 12 amino acids. The CDR3 reads CASSPRVHEAFF. The CDR3 bases are TGTGCCAGCAGCCCTCGAGTGCATGAAGCTTTCTTT.

The chain employs TRBV7-9 and TRBJ2-5; perhaps TRBD2 as D (6 bases). V was trimmed by 2 bases and J by 11 bases, leaving 18 bases between them. There are 14 residues in the CDR3. Germline V gene sequence: CDR1 SEHNR, CDR2 FQNEAQ (reference sequence). The CDR3 region is CASSLSRELSGQYF. The CDR3 region has the DNA TGTGCCAGCAGCTTATCCCGGGAGCTCTCCGGGCAGTACTTC.

This clone was observed a single time. This rearrangement joins TRBV7-9 to TRBJ2-3, with D unclear. V was shortened by 11 bases and J by 4 bases, with 19 bases between the two germline ends. Germline values: CDR1 SEHNR, CDR2 FQNEAQ (reference sequence). The CDR3 extends over 14 amino acids. CDR3 DNA: TGTGCCGCAAGTGAGTGGAGCTCGGCAGATACGCAGTATTTT. Amino acid sequence: CAASEWSSADTQYF.

This clone is a singleton in its sample. The V gene is TRBV4-3, the J gene TRBJ1-1, with no clear D. Trimming shortened V by 4 bases and J by 3 bases, and 12 bases separated the two germline ends. Germline CDR1 is LGHNA and CDR2 is YSLEER. CDR3 length equals 14 residues. CDR3 nucleotide sequence: TGCGCCAGCAGCCCTTCCGGGCAGGACACTGAAGCTTTCTTT. This codes for CASSPSGQDTEAFF.

CDR3 region: CASSLAGGTDTQYF. CDR3 bases: TGTGCCAGCAGCTTAGCCGGGGGCACAGATACGCAGTATTTT. The chain combines TRBV7-2 with TRBJ2-3, with D perhaps TRBD2 (5 bases). The length of the CDR3 is 14 residues. V lost 0 bases and J 1 base, leaving 5 bases between the germline ends. Germline V gene lookup returns CDR1 SGHTA and CDR2 FQGNSA.

The chain has TRBV28 and TRBJ2-1; 11 nucleotides agree with TRBD2. Germline V lookup: CDR1 MDHEN, CDR2 SYDVKM. With 8 bases clipped from V and 3 bases from J, the junction kept 3 bases outside the gene matches. CDR3 length: 14 residues. CDR3 amino acids: CASYGTSGYNEQFF. Written as DNA, the CDR3 is TGTGCCAGCTACGGGACTAGCGGCTACAATGAGCAGTTCTTC.

For this clone: The junction departs from germline at one end; a sequencing error may be responsible. The rearrangement links TRBV6-5 to TRBJ2-1; D is undetermined. Germline lookup yields CDR1 MNHEY and CDR2 SVGAGI. The CDR3 has 13 amino acids. CDR3: CASSQNSFNEQFF. CDR3 coding DNA: TGTGCCAGCAGTCAAAACTCCTTCAATGAGCAGTTCTTC.

This chain uses TRBV4-2 with TRBJ2-3, with TRBD2 matching 11 bases. Germline CDR1 is LGHNA and CDR2 is YNFKEQ. The V gene end was trimmed by 4 bases and the J gene end by 4 bases; junction bases not matched to a gene: 7. The CDR3 is 16 residues long. The CDR3 sequence: CASSPRLAGIADTQYF. The CDR3 bases are TGTGCCAGCAGCCCTAGACTAGCGGGAATCGCAGATACGCAGTATTTT.

The chain couples TRBV20-1 to TRBJ2-1; D is perhaps TRBD1 (6 bases). Germline V CDR1 and CDR2: DFQATT, SNEGSKA (reference sequence). CDR3 length: 11 amino acids. V was shortened by 5 bases and J by 9 bases, with 11 bases between the two germline ends. CDR3 bases: TGCAGTGCTCGCCTAGGGGGTGAGCAGTTCTTC. This translates into CSARLGGEQFF.

This clone was observed a single time. The chain couples TRBV7-2 to TRBJ1-2; D remains ambiguous. The germline V and J ends were trimmed by 2 bases and 0 bases, with 10 bases remaining between them. Germline assignment: CDR1 SGHTA and CDR2 FQGNSA. This CDR3 has 15 residues. CDR3 DNA: TGTGCCAGCAGCTTACAGGAGAATGCTAACTATGGCTACACCTTC. It translates to CASSLQENANYGYTF.

The V and J genes are TRBV30 and TRBJ2-2; D is ambiguous. Germline CDR1 reads GTSNPN; CDR2 reads SVGIG (reference sequence). This CDR3 is built from 13 residues. Between the trimmed V and J ends, which lost 2 bases and 2 bases, there was a span of 6 bases. Written as DNA, the CDR3 is TGTGCCTGGAGTCGGAGTAACACCGGGGAGCTGTTTTTT. Its translation is CAWSRSNTGELFF.

V gene TRBV29-1 combines with J gene TRBJ2-7, with TRBD2 matching 8 bases. V lost 2 bases to trimming and J lost 2 bases; unmatched junction nucleotides: 8. The CDR3 length is 15 residues. The germline gives CDR1 SQVTM, CDR2 ANQGSEA. The CDR3 nucleotides are TGCAGCGTTGAAACCCGGGAGGGCCGAGCCTACGAGCAGTACTTC. Its protein is CSVETREGRAYEQYF.

The CDR3 sequence: CASSQGLAGGWEQYF. The CDR3 region has the DNA TGCGCCAGCAGCCAGGGACTAGCGGGGGGTTGGGAGCAGTACTTC. The chain uses TRBV4-3 and TRBJ2-7; 15 bases fit TRBD2. The CDR3 is 15 residues long. With V trimmed by 3 bases and J by 7 bases, 4 bases remained unmatched. Germline V gene data show CDR1 as LGHNA and CDR2 as YSLEER.

The chain couples TRBV11-2 to TRBJ2-7, with 12 bases lining up with TRBD1. The J segment lost 5 bases and the V segment lost 0 bases, leaving 2 bases of the junction unmatched. The CDR3 loop spans 15 amino acids. The germline V gene encodes CDR1 SGHAT and CDR2 FQNNGV. Written as DNA, the CDR3 is TGTGCCAGCAGCTTAGAGGGGACAGGGGGCCACGAGCAGTACTTC. It specifies CASSLEGTGGHEQYF. Looking up the rest from reference TRBV11-2 and TRBJ2-7 gives the full variable domain: EAGVAQSPRYKIIEKRQSVAFWCNPISGHATLYWYQQILGQGPKLLIQFQNNGVVDDSQLPKDRFSAERLKGVDSTLKIQPAKLEDSAVYLCASSLEGTGGHEQYFGPGTRLTVT.

The gene calls are TRBV27 and TRBJ1-5; D may be TRBD1 (5 bases). V dropped 5 bases and J dropped 3 bases, with 14 bases sitting between them. The CDR3 has 15 residues. CDR1 and CDR2 from the germline V gene are MNHEY and SMNVEV (reference sequence). CDR3 loop: CASSPEDSSNQPQHF. The CDR3 DNA is TGTGCCAGCAGTCCCGAAGACAGTTCCAATCAGCCCCAGCATTTT.

The rearrangement links TRBV28 to TRBJ2-7; 11 positions agree with TRBD1. V was pared by 5 bases and J by 5 bases, with 11 bases of the junction left unmatched. This CDR3 region has 16 residues. Germline loops: CDR1 MDHEN, CDR2 SYDVKM. The CDR3 loop is CASSPPPGQGVNEQYF. Written as DNA, the CDR3 is TGTGCCAGCAGTCCCCCCCCGGGACAGGGGGTCAACGAGCAGTACTTC.

The V gene is TRBV28, the J gene TRBJ2-7; D is uncertain. This CDR3 spans 13 amino acids. Trimming took 6 bases from V and 1 from J, leaving 10 bases between them. Germline CDR1 reads MDHEN; CDR2 reads SYDVKM. Here the CDR3 DNA reads TGTGCCAGCAGGCTTGACGGATCCTACGAGCAGTACTTC. Protein sequence: CASRLDGSYEQYF.

The CDR3 coding sequence is TGCGCCAGCAGCCCCGGACAGGGTGCTAACTATGGCTACACCTTC. Protein sequence: CASSPGQGANYGYTF. This chain uses TRBV5-1 with TRBJ1-2; 8 positions match TRBD1. Losses at the gene ends were 4 bases for V and 0 bases for J; bases not matched to a gene: 5. The CDR3 has 15 residues. Germline CDR1 SGHRS, CDR2 YFSETQ.

This chain joins TRBV7-9 and TRBJ2-1; D is undetermined. Trimming stripped 5 bases from V and 0 bases from J, with 14 bases between. Germline CDR1 SEHNR, CDR2 FQNEAQ (reference sequence). This CDR3 is 16 amino acids long. The CDR3 DNA follows: TGTGCCAGCAGCGATGGCTCCGGTAGCTCCTACAATGAGCAGTTCTTC. Translated: CASSDGSGSSYNEQFF.

In its sample, this clone was seen once. The rearrangement links TRBV20-1 to TRBJ2-7; the D is unclear. The ends were cut back, 3 bases at V and 3 bases at J, with 0 bases in the middle. CDR3 length: 9 amino acids. Germline V gives CDR1 DFQATT, CDR2 SNEGSKA (reference sequence). CDR3 in DNA: TGCAGTGCTAGCTACGAGCAGTACTTC. As protein: CSASYEQYF.

The chain has TRBV28 and TRBJ2-7; D is possibly TRBD1 (6 bases). The CDR3 runs to 14 residues. The V gene lost 5 bases and the J gene lost 2 bases, with 13 bases spanning the gap. Germline V lookup: CDR1 MDHEN, CDR2 SYDVKM. The CDR3 sequence: CASSTRTATYEQYF. In DNA form, the CDR3 reads TGTGCCAGCAGTACAAGGACAGCTACCTACGAGCAGTACTTC.

This chain links TRBV27 with TRBJ2-7; TRBD1 aligns across 7 bases. CDR3 length: 14 residues. The V gene's germline CDR1 is MNHEY and CDR2 SMNVEV (reference sequence). With V trimmed by 6 bases and J by 1 base, 6 bases remained unmatched. The CDR3 loop is CASRFTGESYEQYF. The CDR3 DNA follows: TGTGCCAGCAGATTCACAGGGGAGTCCTACGAGCAGTACTTC.

The gene calls are TRBV28 and TRBJ2-5, with TRBD1 matching 7 bases. CDR1 MDHEN and CDR2 SYDVKM come from the germline V gene. The CDR3 consists of 13 residues. V was pared by 4 bases and J by 2 bases, with 1 base of the junction left unmatched. The CDR3 loop reads CASSYRGQETQYF. For the CDR3, the DNA is TGTGCCAGCAGTTACAGGGGTCAAGAGACCCAGTACTTC.

The chain has TRBV28 and TRBJ2-1; no clear D gene. The V gene's germline CDR1 is MDHEN and CDR2 SYDVKM. Trimming removed 6 bases at V and 7 bases at J, with 7 bases between. The CDR3 length is 11 residues. The CDR3 is CASRSRNEQFF. The CDR3 DNA reads TGTGCCAGCAGGTCGCGGAATGAGCAGTTCTTC.

This CDR3 reads CAGAGQGVDTQYF. DNA for the CDR3: TGTGCCGGAGCCGGACAGGGGGTAGATACGCAGTATTTT. The rearrangement joins TRBV2 to TRBJ2-3, with 10 bases that match TRBD1. In germline, CDR1 is SNHLY, CDR2 FYNNEI. This CDR3 has 13 amino acids. V lost 11 bases to trimming and J lost 5 bases; unmatched junction nucleotides: 7.

This rearrangement joins TRBV13 to TRBJ2-3, with D possibly matching TRBD1 (6 bases). The CDR3 spans 13 residues. V dropped 5 bases and J dropped 5 bases, with 11 bases sitting between them. CDR1 is PRHDT and CDR2 is FYEKMQ in the germline V gene (reference sequence). The CDR3: CASSKPGVDTQYF. Here the CDR3 DNA reads TGTGCCAGCAGCAAGCCAGGGGTAGATACGCAGTATTTT.

The chain employs TRBV5-6 and TRBJ1-1, with no clear D. There are 13 residues in the CDR3. The germline V gene encodes CDR1 SGHDT and CDR2 YYEEEE. The V end lost 2 bases, the J end lost 2 bases, and 7 bases lay between the germline ends. This CDR3 reads CASSLGFNTEAFF. The CDR3, as DNA: TGTGCCAGCAGCTTAGGATTTAACACTGAAGCTTTCTTT.